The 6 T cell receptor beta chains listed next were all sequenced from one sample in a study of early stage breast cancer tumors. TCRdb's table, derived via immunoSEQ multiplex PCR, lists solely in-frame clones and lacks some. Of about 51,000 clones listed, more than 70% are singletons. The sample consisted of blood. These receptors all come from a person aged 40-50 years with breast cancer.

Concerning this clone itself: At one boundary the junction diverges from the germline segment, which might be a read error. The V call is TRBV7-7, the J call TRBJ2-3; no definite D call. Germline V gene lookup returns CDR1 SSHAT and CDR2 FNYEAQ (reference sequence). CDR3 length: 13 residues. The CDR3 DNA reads TGTGCTAGCAGCTTAGCTCCCACAGATACGCAGTATTTT. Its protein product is CASSLAPTDTQYF.

The CDR3: CASRDSQETQYF. The CDR3 region has the DNA TGTGCCAGCAGGGACTCCCAAGAGACCCAGTACTTC. The chain carries TRBV2 and TRBJ2-5; perhaps TRBD2 as D (5 bases). V was trimmed by 6 bases and J by 1 base, leaving 6 bases between them. The CDR3 covers 12 residues. Germline V gene data show CDR1 as SNHLY and CDR2 as FYNNEI.

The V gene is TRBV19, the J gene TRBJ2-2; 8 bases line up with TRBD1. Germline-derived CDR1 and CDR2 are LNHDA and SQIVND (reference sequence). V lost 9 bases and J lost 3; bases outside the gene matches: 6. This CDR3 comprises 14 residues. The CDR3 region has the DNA TGTGCCAGCATAGACAGGGGTGACACCGGGGAGCTGTTTTTT. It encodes CASIDRGDTGELFF.

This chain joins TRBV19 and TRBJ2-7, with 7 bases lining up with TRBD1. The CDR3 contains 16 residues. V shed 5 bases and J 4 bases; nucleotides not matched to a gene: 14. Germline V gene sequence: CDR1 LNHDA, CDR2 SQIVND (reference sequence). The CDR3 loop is CASSGRTGLRGYEQYF. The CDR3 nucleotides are TGTGCCAGTAGTGGACGGACAGGCTTGAGGGGGTACGAGCAGTACTTC.

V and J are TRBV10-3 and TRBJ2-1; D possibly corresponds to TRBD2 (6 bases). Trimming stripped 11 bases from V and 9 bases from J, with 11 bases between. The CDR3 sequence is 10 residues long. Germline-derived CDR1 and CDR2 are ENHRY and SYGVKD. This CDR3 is CACGEPEQFF. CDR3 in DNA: TGTGCCTGCGGGGAGCCTGAGCAGTTCTTC.

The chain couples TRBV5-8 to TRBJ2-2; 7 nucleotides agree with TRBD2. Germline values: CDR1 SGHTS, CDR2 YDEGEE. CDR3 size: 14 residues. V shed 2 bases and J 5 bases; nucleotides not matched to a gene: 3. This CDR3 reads CASSFLLATGELFF. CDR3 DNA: TGTGCCAGCAGCTTCCTACTAGCGACCGGGGAGCTGTTTTTT.